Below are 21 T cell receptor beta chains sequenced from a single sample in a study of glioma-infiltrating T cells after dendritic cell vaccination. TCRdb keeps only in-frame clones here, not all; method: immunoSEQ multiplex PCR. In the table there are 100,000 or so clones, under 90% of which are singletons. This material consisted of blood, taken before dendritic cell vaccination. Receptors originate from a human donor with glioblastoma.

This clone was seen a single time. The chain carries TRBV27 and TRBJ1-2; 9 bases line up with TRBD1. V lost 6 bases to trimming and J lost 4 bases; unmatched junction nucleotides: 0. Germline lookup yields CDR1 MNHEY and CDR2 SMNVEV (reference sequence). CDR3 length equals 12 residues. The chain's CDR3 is CASRQGAYGYTF. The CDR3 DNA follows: TGTGCCAGCAGACAGGGGGCCTATGGCTACACCTTC.

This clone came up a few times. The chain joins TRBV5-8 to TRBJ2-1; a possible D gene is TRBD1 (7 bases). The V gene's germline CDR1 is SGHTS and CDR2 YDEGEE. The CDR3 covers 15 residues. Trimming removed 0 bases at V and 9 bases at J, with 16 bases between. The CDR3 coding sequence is TGTGCCAGCAGCTTGGTGGGGGGACAGAGAACTGAGCAGTTCTTC. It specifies CASSLVGGQRTEQFF.

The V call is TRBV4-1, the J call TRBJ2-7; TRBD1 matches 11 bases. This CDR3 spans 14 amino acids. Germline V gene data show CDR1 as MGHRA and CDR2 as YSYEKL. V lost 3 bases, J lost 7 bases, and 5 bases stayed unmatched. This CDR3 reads CASSHGGQGVEQYF. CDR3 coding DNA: TGCGCCAGCAGCCACGGGGGACAGGGGGTTGAGCAGTACTTC.

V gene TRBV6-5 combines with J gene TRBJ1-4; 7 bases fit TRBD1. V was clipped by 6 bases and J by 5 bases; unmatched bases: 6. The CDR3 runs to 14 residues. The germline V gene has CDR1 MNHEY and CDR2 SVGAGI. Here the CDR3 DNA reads TGTGCCAGCAGGGGTGCAGGGGGAAATGAAAAACTGTTTTTT. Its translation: CASRGAGGNEKLFF.

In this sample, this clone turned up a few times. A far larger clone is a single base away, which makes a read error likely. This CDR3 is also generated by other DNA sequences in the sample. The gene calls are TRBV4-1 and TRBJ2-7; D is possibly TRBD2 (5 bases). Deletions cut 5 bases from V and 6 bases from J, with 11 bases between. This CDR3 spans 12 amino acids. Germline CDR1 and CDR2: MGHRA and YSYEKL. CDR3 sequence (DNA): TGCGCCAGCAGCTGGCGGGCAGCCGAGCAGTACTTC. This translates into CASSWRAAEQYF.

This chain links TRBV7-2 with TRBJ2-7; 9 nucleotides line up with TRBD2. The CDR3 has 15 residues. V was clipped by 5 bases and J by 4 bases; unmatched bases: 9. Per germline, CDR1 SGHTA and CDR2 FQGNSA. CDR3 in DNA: TGTGCCAGCAGCGCGGCTAGCGGGGATAGGTACGAGCAGTACTTC. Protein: CASSAASGDRYEQYF.

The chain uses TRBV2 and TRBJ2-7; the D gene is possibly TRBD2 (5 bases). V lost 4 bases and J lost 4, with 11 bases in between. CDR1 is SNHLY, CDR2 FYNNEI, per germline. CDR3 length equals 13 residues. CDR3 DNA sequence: TGTGCCAGCAGTGTGTCCGGGATTTACGAGCAGTACTTC. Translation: CASSVSGIYEQYF.

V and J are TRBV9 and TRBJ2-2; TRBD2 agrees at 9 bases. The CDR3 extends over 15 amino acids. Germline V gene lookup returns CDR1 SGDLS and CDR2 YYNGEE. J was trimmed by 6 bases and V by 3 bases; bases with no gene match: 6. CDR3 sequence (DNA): TGTGCCAGCAGCGCAATTAGCGGGAGCGCCGGGGAGCTGTTTTTT. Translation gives CASSAISGSAGELFF.

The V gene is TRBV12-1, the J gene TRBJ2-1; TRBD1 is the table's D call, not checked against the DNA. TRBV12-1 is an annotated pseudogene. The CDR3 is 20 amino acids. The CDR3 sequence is CASSFRNQPEQGMNHNEQFF. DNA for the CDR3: TGTGCCAGCAGCTTTCGCAATCAGCCGGAACAGGGGATGAACCACAATGAGCAGTTCTTC.

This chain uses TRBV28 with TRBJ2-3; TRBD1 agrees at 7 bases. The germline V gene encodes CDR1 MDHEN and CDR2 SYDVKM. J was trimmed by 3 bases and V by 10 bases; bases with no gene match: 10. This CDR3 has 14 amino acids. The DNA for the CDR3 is TGTGCCACCTCCGGAGACAGGGAGACAGATACGCAGTATTTT. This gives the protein CATSGDRETDTQYF.

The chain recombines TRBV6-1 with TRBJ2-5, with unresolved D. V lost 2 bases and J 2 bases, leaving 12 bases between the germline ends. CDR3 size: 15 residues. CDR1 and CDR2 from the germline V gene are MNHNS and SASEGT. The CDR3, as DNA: TGTGCCAGCAGTGAATCCCCGAGCAGGCAAGAGACCCAGTACTTC. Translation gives CASSESPSRQETQYF.

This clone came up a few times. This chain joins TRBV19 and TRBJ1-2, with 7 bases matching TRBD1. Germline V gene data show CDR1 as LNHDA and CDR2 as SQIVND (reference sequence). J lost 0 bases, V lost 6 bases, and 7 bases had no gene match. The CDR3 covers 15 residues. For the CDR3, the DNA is TGTGCCAGTAGACTTGACAGGGATACTAACTATGGCTACACCTTC. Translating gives CASRLDRDTNYGYTF. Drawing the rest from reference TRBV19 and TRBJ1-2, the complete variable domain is DGGITQSPKYLFRKEGQNVTLSCEQNLNHDAMYWYRQDPGQGLRLIYYSQIVNDFQKGDIAEGYSVSREKKESFPLTVTSAQKNPTAFYLCASRLDRDTNYGYTFGSGTRLTVV.

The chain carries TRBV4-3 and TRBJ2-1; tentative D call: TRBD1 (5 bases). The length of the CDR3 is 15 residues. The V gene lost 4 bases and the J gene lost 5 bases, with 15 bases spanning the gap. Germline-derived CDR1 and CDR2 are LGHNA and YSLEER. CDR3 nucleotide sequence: TGCGCCAGCAGCCGGGATATAGGGGTAAACAATGAGCAGTTCTTC. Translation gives CASSRDIGVNNEQFF.

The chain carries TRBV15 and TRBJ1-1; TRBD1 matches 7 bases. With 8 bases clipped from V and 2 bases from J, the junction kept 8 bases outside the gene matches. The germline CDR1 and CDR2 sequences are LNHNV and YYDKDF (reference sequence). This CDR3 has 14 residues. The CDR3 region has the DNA TGTGCCACCTGGATGGGGACAGAAAACACTGAAGCTTTCTTT. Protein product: CATWMGTENTEAFF.

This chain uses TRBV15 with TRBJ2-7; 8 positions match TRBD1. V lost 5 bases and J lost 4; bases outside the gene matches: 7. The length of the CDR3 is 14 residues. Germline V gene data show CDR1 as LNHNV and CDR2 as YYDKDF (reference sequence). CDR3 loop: CATSAGTGRYEQYF. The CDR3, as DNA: TGTGCCACCAGCGCGGGGACAGGACGATACGAGCAGTACTTC.

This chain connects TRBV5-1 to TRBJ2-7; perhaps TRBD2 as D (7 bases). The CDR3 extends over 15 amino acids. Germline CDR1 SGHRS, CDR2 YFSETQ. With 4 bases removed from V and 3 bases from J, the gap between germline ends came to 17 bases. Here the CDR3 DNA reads TGCGCCAGCAGCCTCAGGGGAGGGGGGATCTACGAGCAGTACTTC. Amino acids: CASSLRGGGIYEQYF.

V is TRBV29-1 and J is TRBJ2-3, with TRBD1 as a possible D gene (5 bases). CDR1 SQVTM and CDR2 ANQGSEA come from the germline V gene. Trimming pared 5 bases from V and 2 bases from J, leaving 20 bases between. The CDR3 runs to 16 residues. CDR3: CSVYPDRTLYTDTQYF. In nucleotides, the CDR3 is TGCAGCGTTTATCCCGACAGAACCCTATACACAGATACGCAGTATTTT.

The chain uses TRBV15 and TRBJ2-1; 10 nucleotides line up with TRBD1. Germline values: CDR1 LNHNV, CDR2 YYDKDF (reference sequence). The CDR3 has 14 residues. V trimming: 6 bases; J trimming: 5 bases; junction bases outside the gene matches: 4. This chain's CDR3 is CATSGTGEDNEQFF. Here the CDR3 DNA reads TGTGCCACCAGTGGGACAGGGGAGGACAATGAGCAGTTCTTC.

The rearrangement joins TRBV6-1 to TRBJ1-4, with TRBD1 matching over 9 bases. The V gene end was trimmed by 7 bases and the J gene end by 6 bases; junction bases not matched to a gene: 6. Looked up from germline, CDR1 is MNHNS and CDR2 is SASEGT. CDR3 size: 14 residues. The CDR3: CASNTGGEYEKLFF. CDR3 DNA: TGTGCCAGCAATACAGGGGGCGAGTATGAAAAACTGTTTTTT.

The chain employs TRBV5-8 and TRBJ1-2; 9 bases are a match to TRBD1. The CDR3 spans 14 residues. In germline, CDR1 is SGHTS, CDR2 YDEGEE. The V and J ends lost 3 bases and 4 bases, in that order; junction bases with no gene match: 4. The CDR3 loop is CASSSGQGGYGYTF. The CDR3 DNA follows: TGTGCCAGCAGCTCGGGACAGGGTGGCTATGGCTACACCTTC.

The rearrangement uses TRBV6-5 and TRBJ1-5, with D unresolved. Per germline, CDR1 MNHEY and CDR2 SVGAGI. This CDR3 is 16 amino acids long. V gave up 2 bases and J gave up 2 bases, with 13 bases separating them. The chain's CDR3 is CASSYGSKRRNQPQHF. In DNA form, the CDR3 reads TGTGCCAGCAGTTACGGGTCTAAGAGGCGCAATCAGCCCCAGCATTTT.